This T cell receptor (beta chain) was captured in a study of HIV-infected children after antiretroviral therapy interruption. Findings and caveats of the study: The Gini coefficient of naive CD4+ repertoires rose, returning to baseline by 3 years.

This clonotype was counted ten times or more. Its matching antigen is unknown. CDR1 is SGHRS, CDR2 YFSETQ, per germline. The CDR3 is 15 amino acids. Trimming cost V 7 bases and J 3 bases; bases outside gene matches: 11. A 3' RACE protocol on RNA, with unique molecular identifiers, produced the TCR library. TCRdb called the 3' RACE reads again in MiXCR, with one record for every CDR3 protein. The top ten hold approximately 0.97% of the sample, which has about 37,000 distinct CDR3 sequences, under 8% seen once. Regarding treatment: PENTA 11 planned treatment interruption arm or continuous ART arm. The rearrangement joins TRBV5-1 to TRBJ2-5; the match to TRBD2 covers 8 bases. The clonotype comes from a pool of human donors with HIV. The sample in question was CD45RA+ CD4+ T cells from PBMCs, pooled from several time points, obtained from a donor given antiretroviral therapy, either interrupted or continuous. Subset specified: naive CD4+ CD45RA+ CD45RO- T cells. In DNA form, the CDR3 reads TGCGCCAGCCACCTGGGCGGGAGGACTAAAGAGACCCAGTACTTC. Translated, it gives CASHLGGRTKETQYF.